The entry that follows covers one T cell receptor (beta chain) sequence. The data stem from a study of shared clonotypes between healthy human individuals. The naive CD8 subset, CD45RO-negative cells positively selected for CCR7, excluded terminally differentiated effector memory CD45RA+ cells. Sequenced by immunoSEQ multiplex PCR; TCRdb stores in-frame clones only, minus some. This table holds about 1,900,000 clones, approximately 94% found once. CDR1 and CDR2 from the germline V gene are GTSNPN and SVGIG (reference sequence). This CDR3 is 12 amino acids long. V was cut by 2 bases and J by 4 bases, with 8 bases left in between.

Sequencing was carried out using naive CD8+ T cells sorted from blood. This receptor was taken from a man between 18 and 29 years old in good health. This rearrangement joins TRBV30 to TRBJ1-2; D ambiguous. As DNA, the CDR3 is TGTGCCTGGAGTCCGTTTTCCTATGGCTACACCTTC. Protein: CAWSPFSYGYTF.